This TCR beta chain came from a study of blood T cells in healthy people across ages. Donors were systemically healthy Caucasian individuals from Russia aged 6 to 90 years. It was 8 to 10 milliliters of peripheral blood that were drawn from each donor. Isolation recovered at least 6.5 million PBMCs from every sample. Together with a sample-barcoded 5' primer, a J-beta primer mix was included in a second PCR lasting about 6 to 11 cycles. TCRdb analysed the 5' RACE reads with MiXCR anew, one entry per CDR3 protein. The table lists about 680,000 distinct CDR3 sequences, more than 40% of them singletons. CDR3 length equals 12 residues. CDR1 and CDR2 from the germline V gene are SEHNR and FQNEAQ (reference sequence).

What was sequenced was blood. This clonotype was sampled from a woman in her sixties in good health. The chain recombines TRBV7-9 with TRBJ2-1; D is perhaps TRBD2 (5 bases). CDR3 amino acids: CGGGPSYNEQFF. The CDR3 nucleotides are TGTGGAGGAGGCCCCTCCTACAATGAGCAGTTCTTC.